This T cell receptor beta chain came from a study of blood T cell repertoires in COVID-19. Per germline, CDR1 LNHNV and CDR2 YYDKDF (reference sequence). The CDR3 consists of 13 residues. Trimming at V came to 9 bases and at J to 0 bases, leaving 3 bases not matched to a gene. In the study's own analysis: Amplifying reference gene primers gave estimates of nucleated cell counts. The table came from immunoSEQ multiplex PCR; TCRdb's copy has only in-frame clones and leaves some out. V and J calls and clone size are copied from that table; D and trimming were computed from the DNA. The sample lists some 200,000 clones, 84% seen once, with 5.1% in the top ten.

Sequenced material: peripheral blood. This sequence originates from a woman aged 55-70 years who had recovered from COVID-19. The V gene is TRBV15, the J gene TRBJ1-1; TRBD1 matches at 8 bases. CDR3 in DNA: TGTGCCACGTCACAGGGGGTGAACACTGAAGCTTTCTTT. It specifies CATSQGVNTEAFF.